The next 22 T cell receptor beta chains were all read from a single sample in a study of blood T cells in healthy people across ages. The authors ran a second PCR of 7 to 11 cycles using a sample-barcoded 5' primer and a J-beta primer mix. TCRdb passed the 5' RACE reads through MiXCR, listing each CDR3 protein once. Among roughly 700,000 distinct CDR3 sequences listed, about 52% were seen once. The source material was blood. The receptors were sampled from a woman aged 60-75 years in good health.

This clonotype was detected only once. This chain uses TRBV6-6 with TRBJ2-2, with 9 nucleotides matching TRBD1. This CDR3 has 16 amino acids. Germline V CDR1 and CDR2: MNHNY, SVGAGI (reference sequence). Germline trimming cut 2 bases from V and 4 bases from J; bases unmatched to any gene: 5. Written as DNA, the CDR3 is TGTGCCAGCAGTTACGGGGGACAGGGTGGCACCGGGGAGCTGTTTTTT. This sequence encodes CASSYGGQGGTGELFF.

Many counts were recorded for this clonotype. The chain links TRBV18 to TRBJ1-6; D is unresolved. Trimming removed 2 bases at V and 8 bases at J, with 13 bases between. Germline V CDR1 and CDR2: KGHSH, LQKENI. The CDR3 contains 15 residues. CDR3 protein: CASSPTGSRDSPLHF. Written as DNA, the CDR3 is TGTGCCAGCTCACCAACCGGCAGTCGGGATTCACCCCTCCACTTT.

This clonotype was recorded a few times. V is TRBV7-9 and J is TRBJ2-7; D not certain. The germline V gene has CDR1 SEHNR and CDR2 FQNEAQ (reference sequence). Trimming removed 4 bases at V and 2 bases at J, with 12 bases between. The CDR3 extends over 14 amino acids. The CDR3 reads CASSSLENAYEQYF. The CDR3 nucleotides are TGTGCCAGCAGCTCCCTCGAAAATGCCTACGAGCAGTACTTC.

This clonotype appeared a few times. The junction departs from the called germline gene at one end, perhaps through a read error. This chain joins TRBV7-7 and TRBJ2-1; D gene ambiguous. From germline, CDR1 is SSHAT and CDR2 FNYEAQ (reference sequence). The CDR3 contains 13 residues. As DNA, the CDR3 is TGTGCTAGCAGCTTATCCAGTTCCAATGAGCAGTTCTTC. This gives the protein CASSLSSSNEQFF.

This clonotype was seen many times. This chain links TRBV7-8 with TRBJ1-2, with a possible D match to TRBD1 (5 bases). With 7 bases removed from V and 6 bases from J, the gap between germline ends came to 15 bases. The CDR3 runs to 13 residues. The germline CDR1 and CDR2 sequences are SGHVS and FQNEAQ. The CDR3 loop is CASKPGLTDGYTF. The DNA for the CDR3 is TGTGCCAGCAAACCAGGGTTAACGGATGGCTACACCTTC.

The chain is built from TRBV4-1 and TRBJ2-1, with D possibly being TRBD2 (6 bases). With the DNA end fitting TRBJ2-7 better, the J assignment may be wrong. CDR1 is MGHRA and CDR2 is YSYEKL in the germline V gene. This CDR3 is built from 14 residues. CDR3 region: CASSLPTRKNEQYF. Written as DNA, the CDR3 is TGCGCCAGCAGCCTTCCGACTAGAAAAAATGAGCAGTACTTC.

This clonotype was seen just once. The chain couples TRBV7-9 to TRBJ2-2; D not certain. Trimming left V 5 bases short and J 1 base short, with 8 bases between. Germline values: CDR1 SEHNR, CDR2 FQNEAQ (reference sequence). The CDR3 loop spans 14 amino acids. The CDR3 DNA reads as TGTGCCAGCAGCCACGAGATGAACACCGGGGAGCTGTTTTTT. Translated: CASSHEMNTGELFF.

This clonotype was seen at least ten times. The CDR3 is CSVRTSFTETQYF. The CDR3 DNA reads as TGCAGCGTGCGGACTAGTTTCACAGAGACCCAGTACTTC. The rearrangement uses TRBV29-1 and TRBJ2-5; 7 bases are a match to TRBD2. The CDR3 is 13 residues long. Germline V gene lookup returns CDR1 SQVTM and CDR2 ANQGSEA. Trimming at V came to 6 bases and at J to 4 bases, leaving 8 bases not matched to a gene.

This clonotype was counted between two and nine times. The rearrangement joins TRBV14 to TRBJ2-7; TRBD1 matches 9 bases. The germline V gene encodes CDR1 SGHDN and CDR2 FVKESK. The ends lost 4 bases at V and 5 bases at J; junction bases unmatched: 9. The CDR3 covers 15 residues. Here the CDR3 DNA reads TGTGCCAGCAGCCCGTGGGGGACAGGGACCCACGAGCAGTACTTC. This sequence encodes CASSPWGTGTHEQYF.

The V gene is TRBV3-1, the J gene TRBJ2-6, with unresolved D. CDR3 size: 14 residues. The V gene's germline CDR1 is LGHDT and CDR2 YNNKEL (reference sequence). V dropped 4 bases and J dropped 2 bases, with 6 bases sitting between them. The DNA of the CDR3 is TGTGCCAGCAGCCGGCCCCCTGGGGCCAACGTCCTGACTTTC. It encodes CASSRPPGANVLTF.

On this clonotype itself: A much larger clonotype is one base distant, so this may be a read error. V gene TRBV3-1 combines with J gene TRBJ2-3; the D is unclear. The CDR3 spans 14 residues. V was trimmed by 2 bases and J by 8 bases, leaving 14 bases between them. Germline V lookup: CDR1 LGHDT, CDR2 YNNKEL (reference sequence). The CDR3 reads CASSQQSFTGTQYF. CDR3 DNA sequence: TGTGCCAGCAGCCAACAATCTTTCACGGGTACGCAGTATTTT.

This clonotype was seen a handful of times. V and J are TRBV5-1 and TRBJ2-4, with a tentative D call TRBD1 (6 bases). The DNA end favors TRBJ2-7, so the J call may be wrong. The length of the CDR3 is 14 residues. Germline V gives CDR1 SGHRS, CDR2 YFSETQ. CDR3 nucleotides: TGCGCCAGCAGCTTGCAGGGACAAACCTACGAGCAGTACTTC. Translated: CASSLQGQTYEQYF.

In the case of this clonotype: A much larger clone is a single base away; this may be a read error. The V call is TRBV18, the J call TRBJ2-4; tentatively, D is TRBD1 or TRBD2 (6 bases each). The DNA end is a closer match to TRBJ2-7, so the J assignment may be wrong. The V gene's germline CDR1 is KGHSH and CDR2 LQKENI. CDR3 size: 16 residues. The CDR3 nucleotides are TGTGCCAGCTCACCAGGGGGGCGAGCGAAAACCTACGAGCAGTACTTC. This codes for CASSPGGRAKTYEQYF.

The rearrangement uses TRBV20-1 and TRBJ2-7; 10 bases line up with TRBD2. Germline loops: CDR1 DFQATT, CDR2 SNEGSKA (reference sequence). The CDR3 length is 16 residues. V was clipped by 0 bases and J by 4 bases; unmatched bases: 9. The CDR3 coding sequence is TGCAGTGCTAGAGACCCGACTAGCGGGTTTGCGTACGAGCAGTACTTC. Translated, it gives CSARDPTSGFAYEQYF.

This sequence joins TRBV7-9 and TRBJ2-3, with 11 bases identical to TRBD2. Germline V CDR1 and CDR2: SEHNR, FQNEAQ (reference sequence). The junction had 7 bases not matched to a gene; V was cut back by 5 bases and J by 0 bases. The CDR3 is made up of 17 amino acids. CDR3 DNA: TGTGCCAGCAGCCCCTGGACTAGCGGGTTTAGCACAGATACGCAGTATTTT. Amino acid sequence: CASSPWTSGFSTDTQYF.

To note about this clonotype: A much larger clone lies a single base off, so this may be a read error. The chain uses TRBV20-1 and TRBJ1-1; the match to TRBD1 covers 7 bases. From germline, CDR1 is DFQATT and CDR2 SNEGSKA (reference sequence). The CDR3 consists of 17 residues. V was clipped by 3 bases and J by 2 bases; unmatched bases: 15. In nucleotides, the CDR3 is TGCAGTGCTAGTGATTCGGCGCTTAGAGGGGGCAACACTGAAGCTTTCTTT. This codes for CSASDSALRGGNTEAFF.

This chain links TRBV7-9 with TRBJ2-1; 7 positions match TRBD2. CDR1 and CDR2 from the germline V gene are SEHNR and FQNEAQ (reference sequence). J gave up 2 bases and V 5 bases, and 12 bases lay outside the gene matches. The CDR3 totals 17 residues. The CDR3: CASSTRGGGSAYNEQFF. For the CDR3, the DNA is TGTGCCAGCAGCACAAGAGGTGGCGGGAGTGCCTACAATGAGCAGTTCTTC.

The chain combines TRBV20-1 with TRBJ2-1; 7 nucleotides agree with TRBD2. The last part of the DNA fits TRBJ2-7 better; the J call may be wrong. Per the germline V gene, CDR1 is DFQATT and CDR2 is SNEGSKA (reference sequence). The CDR3 extends over 15 amino acids. For the CDR3, the DNA is TGCAGTGCTAGAGATTCGGGGGGAACTGGGAATGAGCAGTACTTC. It translates to CSARDSGGTGNEQYF.

The chain couples TRBV5-1 to TRBJ1-2; D remains ambiguous. Germline-derived CDR1 and CDR2 are SGHRS and YFSETQ. This CDR3 contains 15 residues. V lost 0 bases, J lost 1 base, and 10 bases lay in between. CDR3 sequence (DNA): TGCGCCAGCAGCTTGGATTTAGGGTTTAACTATGGCTACACCTTC. Protein sequence: CASSLDLGFNYGYTF.

This clonotype was detected a few times. The V and J genes are TRBV2 and TRBJ2-7; D is uncertain. V lost 8 bases, J lost 4 bases, and 12 bases lay in between. This CDR3 contains 12 residues. Germline lookup yields CDR1 SNHLY and CDR2 FYNNEI. The CDR3 spells CASSTAEYEQYF. The CDR3 DNA sequence: TGTGCCAGCTCGACGGCAGAATACGAGCAGTACTTC.

This clonotype was seen only a few times. The chain uses TRBV20-1 and TRBJ2-7; D unclear. V was trimmed by 1 base and J by 6 bases, leaving 13 bases between them. This CDR3 region has 13 residues. Germline values: CDR1 DFQATT, CDR2 SNEGSKA (reference sequence). Written as DNA, the CDR3 is TGCAGTGCTAGAGGGCAGCCCCGCGGCGAGCAGTACTTC. This translates into CSARGQPRGEQYF.

This clonotype is a singleton in its sample. This chain uses TRBV29-1 with TRBJ2-7; a possible D gene is TRBD2 (6 bases). V shed 4 bases and J shed 4 bases, with 14 bases lying between them. The CDR3 contains 13 residues. Germline CDR1 reads SQVTM; CDR2 reads ANQGSEA. CDR3 sequence (DNA): TGCAGCGTTGGGACTAACGGGATGTACGAGCAGTACTTC. Its translation is CSVGTNGMYEQYF.